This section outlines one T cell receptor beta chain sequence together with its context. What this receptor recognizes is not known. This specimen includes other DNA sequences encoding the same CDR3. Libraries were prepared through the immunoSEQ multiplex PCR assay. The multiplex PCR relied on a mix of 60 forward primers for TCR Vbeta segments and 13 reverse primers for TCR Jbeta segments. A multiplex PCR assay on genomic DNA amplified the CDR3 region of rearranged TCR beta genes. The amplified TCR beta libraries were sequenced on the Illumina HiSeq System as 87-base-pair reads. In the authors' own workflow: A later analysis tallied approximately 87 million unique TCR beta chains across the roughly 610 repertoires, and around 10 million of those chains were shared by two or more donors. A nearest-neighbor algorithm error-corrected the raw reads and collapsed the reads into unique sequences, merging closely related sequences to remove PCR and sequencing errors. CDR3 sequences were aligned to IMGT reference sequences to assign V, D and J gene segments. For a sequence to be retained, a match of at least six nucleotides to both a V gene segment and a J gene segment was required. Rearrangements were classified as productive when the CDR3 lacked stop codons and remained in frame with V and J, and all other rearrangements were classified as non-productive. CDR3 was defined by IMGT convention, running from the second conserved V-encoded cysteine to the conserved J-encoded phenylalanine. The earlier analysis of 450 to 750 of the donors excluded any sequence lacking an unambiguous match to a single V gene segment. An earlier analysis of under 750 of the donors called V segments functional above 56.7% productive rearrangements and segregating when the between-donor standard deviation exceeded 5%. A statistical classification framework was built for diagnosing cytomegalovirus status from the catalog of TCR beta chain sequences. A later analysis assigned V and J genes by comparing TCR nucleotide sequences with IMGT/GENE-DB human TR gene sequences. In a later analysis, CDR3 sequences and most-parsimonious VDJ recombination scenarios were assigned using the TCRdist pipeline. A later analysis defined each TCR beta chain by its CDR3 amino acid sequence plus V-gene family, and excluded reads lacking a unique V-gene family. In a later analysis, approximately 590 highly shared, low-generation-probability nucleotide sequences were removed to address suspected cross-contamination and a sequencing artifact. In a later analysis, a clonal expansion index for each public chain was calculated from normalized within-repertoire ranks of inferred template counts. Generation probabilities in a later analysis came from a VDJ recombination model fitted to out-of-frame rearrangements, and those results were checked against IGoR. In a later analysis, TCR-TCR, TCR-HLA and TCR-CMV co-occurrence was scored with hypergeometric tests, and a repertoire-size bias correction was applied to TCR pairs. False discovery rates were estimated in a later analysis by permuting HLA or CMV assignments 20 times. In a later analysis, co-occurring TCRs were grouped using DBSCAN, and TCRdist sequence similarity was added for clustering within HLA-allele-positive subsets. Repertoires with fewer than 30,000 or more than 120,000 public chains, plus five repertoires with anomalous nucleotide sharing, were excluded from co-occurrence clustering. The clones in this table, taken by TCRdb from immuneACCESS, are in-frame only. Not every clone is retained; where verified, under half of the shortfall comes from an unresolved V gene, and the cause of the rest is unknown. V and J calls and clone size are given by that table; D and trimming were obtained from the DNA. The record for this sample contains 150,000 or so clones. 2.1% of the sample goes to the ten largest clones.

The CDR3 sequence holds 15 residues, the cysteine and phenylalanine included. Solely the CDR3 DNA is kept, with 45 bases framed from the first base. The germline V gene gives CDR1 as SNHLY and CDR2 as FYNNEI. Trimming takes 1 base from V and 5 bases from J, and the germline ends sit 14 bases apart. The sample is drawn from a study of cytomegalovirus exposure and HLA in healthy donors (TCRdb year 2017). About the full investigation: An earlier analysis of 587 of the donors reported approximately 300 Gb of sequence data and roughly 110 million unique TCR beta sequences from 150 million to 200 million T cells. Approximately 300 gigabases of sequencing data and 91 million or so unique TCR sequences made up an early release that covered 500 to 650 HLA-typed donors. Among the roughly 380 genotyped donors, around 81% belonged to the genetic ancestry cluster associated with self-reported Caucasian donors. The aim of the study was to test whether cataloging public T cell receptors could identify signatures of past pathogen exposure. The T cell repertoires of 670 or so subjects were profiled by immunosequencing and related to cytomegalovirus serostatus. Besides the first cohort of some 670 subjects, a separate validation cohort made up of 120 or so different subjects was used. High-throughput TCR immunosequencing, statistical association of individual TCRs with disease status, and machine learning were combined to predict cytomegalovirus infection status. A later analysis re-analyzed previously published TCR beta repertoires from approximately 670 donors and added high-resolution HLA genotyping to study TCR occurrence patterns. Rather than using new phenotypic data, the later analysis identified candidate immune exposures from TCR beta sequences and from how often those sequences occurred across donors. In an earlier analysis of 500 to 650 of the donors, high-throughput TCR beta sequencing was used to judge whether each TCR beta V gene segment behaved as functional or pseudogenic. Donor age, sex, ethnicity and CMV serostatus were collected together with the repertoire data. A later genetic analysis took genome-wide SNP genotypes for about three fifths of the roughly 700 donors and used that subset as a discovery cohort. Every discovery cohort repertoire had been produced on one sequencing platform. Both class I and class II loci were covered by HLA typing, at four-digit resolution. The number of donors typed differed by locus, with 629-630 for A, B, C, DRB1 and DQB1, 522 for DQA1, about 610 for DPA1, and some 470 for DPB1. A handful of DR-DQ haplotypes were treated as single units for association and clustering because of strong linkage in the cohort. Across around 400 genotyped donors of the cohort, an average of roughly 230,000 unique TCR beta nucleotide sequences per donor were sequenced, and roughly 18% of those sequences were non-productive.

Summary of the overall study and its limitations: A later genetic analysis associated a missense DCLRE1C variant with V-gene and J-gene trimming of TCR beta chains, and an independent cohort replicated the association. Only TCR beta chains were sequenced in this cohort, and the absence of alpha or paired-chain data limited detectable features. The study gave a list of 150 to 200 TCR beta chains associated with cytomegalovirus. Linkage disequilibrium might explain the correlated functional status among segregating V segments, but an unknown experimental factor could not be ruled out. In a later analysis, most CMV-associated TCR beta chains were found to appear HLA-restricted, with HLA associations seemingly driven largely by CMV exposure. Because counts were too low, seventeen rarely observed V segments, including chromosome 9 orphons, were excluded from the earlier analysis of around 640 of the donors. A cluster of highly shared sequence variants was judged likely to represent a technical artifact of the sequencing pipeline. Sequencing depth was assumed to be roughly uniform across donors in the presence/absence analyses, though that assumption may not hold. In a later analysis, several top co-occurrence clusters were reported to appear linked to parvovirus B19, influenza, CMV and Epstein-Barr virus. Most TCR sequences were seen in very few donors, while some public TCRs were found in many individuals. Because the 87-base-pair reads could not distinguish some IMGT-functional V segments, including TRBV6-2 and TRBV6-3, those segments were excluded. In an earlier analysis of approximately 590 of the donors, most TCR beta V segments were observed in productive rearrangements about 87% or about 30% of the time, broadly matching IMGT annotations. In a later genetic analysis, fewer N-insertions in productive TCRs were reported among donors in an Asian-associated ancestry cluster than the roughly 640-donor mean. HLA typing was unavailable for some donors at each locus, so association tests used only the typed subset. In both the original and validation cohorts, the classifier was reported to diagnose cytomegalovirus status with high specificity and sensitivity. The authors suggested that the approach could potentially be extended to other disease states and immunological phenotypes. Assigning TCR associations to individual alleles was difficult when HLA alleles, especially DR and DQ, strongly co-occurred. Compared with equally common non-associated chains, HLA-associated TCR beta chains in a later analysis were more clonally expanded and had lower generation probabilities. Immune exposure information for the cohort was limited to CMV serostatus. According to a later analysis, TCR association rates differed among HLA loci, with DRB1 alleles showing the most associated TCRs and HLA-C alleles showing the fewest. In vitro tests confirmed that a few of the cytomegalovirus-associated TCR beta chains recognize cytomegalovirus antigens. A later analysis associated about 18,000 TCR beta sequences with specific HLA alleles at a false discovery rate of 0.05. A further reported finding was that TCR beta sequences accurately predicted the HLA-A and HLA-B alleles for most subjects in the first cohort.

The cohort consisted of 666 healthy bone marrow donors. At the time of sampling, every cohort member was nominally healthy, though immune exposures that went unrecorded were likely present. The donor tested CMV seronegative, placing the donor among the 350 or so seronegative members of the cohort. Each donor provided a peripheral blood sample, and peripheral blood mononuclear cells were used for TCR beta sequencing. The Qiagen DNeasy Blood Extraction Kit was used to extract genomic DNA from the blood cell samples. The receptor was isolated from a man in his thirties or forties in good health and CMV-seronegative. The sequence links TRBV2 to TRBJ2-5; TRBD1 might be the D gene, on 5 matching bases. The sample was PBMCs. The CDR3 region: CASSEGAGIRETQYF. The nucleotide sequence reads TGTGCCAGCAGTGAAGGGGCAGGGATAAGGGAGACCCAGTACTTC.